The rows below give T cell receptor beta chains drawn from one sample of a study of T cell responses to AZD1222 COVID-19 vaccine. Sequencing was performed with immunoSEQ multiplex PCR; in TCRdb, only in-frame clones are kept and a portion is missing. The sample contains about 150,000 clones, over 75% of which appear only once. The sequences come from peripheral blood, collected on day 0 of AZD1222 vaccination. Source of these receptors: an adult in good health. Each CDR3 is given with its conserved first and last residue. The D gene is left open where the match is weak. The size field is filled for only some rows; it gives once, few, many or a size class.

j_call,v_call,d_call,clone_size,cdr3_aa,cdr3_nt
TRBJ2-3,TRBV7-7,TRBD1,.,CASSPSPGTRGSTDTQYF,TGTGCTAGCAGCCCAAGTCCAGGGACCAGGGGGAGCACAGATACGCAGTATTTT
TRBJ2-3,TRBV4-1,TRBD2,.,CASSAQAARAGGTDTQYF,TGCGCCAGCAGCGCCCAGGCAGCGAGGGCGGGGGGTACAGATACGCAGTATTTT
TRBJ1-1,TRBV5-6,.,.,CASSRDAGVAEAFF,TGTGCCAGCAGCCGTGATGCAGGGGTGGCTGAAGCTTTCTTT
TRBJ2-1,TRBV27,.,.,CASSLGRFRDNEQFF,TGTGCCAGCAGTTTAGGGAGGTTTAGGGACAATGAGCAGTTCTTC
TRBJ2-5,TRBV12-5,TRBD1,.,CASGRTGAYQETQYF,TGTGCTAGTGGCCGTACAGGGGCGTACCAAGAGACCCAGTACTTC
TRBJ2-1,TRBV6-5,.,.,CASRPFASPRDEQFF,TGTGCCAGCAGGCCATTCGCAAGTCCCCGCGATGAGCAGTTCTTC
TRBJ1-2,TRBV11-2,.,few,CASSRGGGYTF,TGTGCCAGCAGCCGGGGAGGCGGCTACACCTTC
TRBJ1-1,TRBV5-4,TRBD1,.,CASSLGQMNTEAFF,TGTGCCAGCAGCCTGGGACAGATGAACACTGAAGCTTTCTTT
TRBJ2-1,TRBV7-3,.,.,CASSTGQYNEQFF,TGTGCCAGCAGCACCGGACAGTACAATGAGCAGTTCTTC
TRBJ2-2,TRBV28,TRBD1,.,CASSPDQGVGLGELFF,TGTGCCAGCAGTCCTGACCAGGGGGTGGGGCTCGGGGAGCTGTTTTTT
TRBJ2-2,TRBV28,.,.,CASSGLGGTGELFF,TGTGCCAGCTCAGGACTAGGGGGGACCGGGGAGCTGTTTTTT
TRBJ2-1,TRBV7-9,TRBD2,once,CASSSPGTRYSYEQFF,TGTGCCAGCAGCTCCCCCGGGACTAGGTACTCGTATGAGCAGTTCTTC
TRBJ1-6,TRBV4-1,.,.,CASSQELSRVPANSPLHF,TGCGCCAGCAGCCAAGAGCTTAGCCGGGTCCCCGCAAATTCACCCCTCCACTTT
TRBJ2-1,TRBV6-5,TRBD2,.,CASALAGGFNEQFF,TGTGCCAGCGCACTAGCGGGGGGGTTCAATGAGCAGTTCTTC
TRBJ1-1,TRBV9,.,.,CASSVITETEAFF,TGTGCCAGCAGCGTTATAACGGAAACTGAAGCTTTCTTT
TRBJ2-2,TRBV6-5,.,once,CAVERVGDTGELFF,TGTGCCGTCGAACGGGTGGGGGACACCGGGGAGCTGTTTTTT
TRBJ1-1,TRBV5-6,.,.,CASSHFDTEAFF,TGTGCCAGCAGTCATTTTGACACTGAAGCTTTCTTT
TRBJ2-2,TRBV15,.,.,CATSEEARAGTGELFF,TGTGCCACCAGCGAAGAAGCAAGGGCGGGTACCGGGGAGCTGTTTTTT
TRBJ1-3,TRBV4-1,.,few,CASSQDQGLGNTIYF,TGCGCCAGCAGCCAAGATCAGGGGCTGGGAAACACCATATATTTT
TRBJ2-7,TRBV28,TRBD1,.,CASSSTGTGVFKPYEQYF,TGTGCCAGCAGTTCCACCGGGACAGGGGTTTTTAAACCCTACGAGCAGTACTTC
TRBJ2-5,TRBV13,TRBD2,.,CASSWGAGGQETQYF,TGTGCCAGCAGCTGGGGAGCGGGGGGTCAAGAGACCCAGTACTTC
TRBJ2-2,TRBV5-6,.,.,CASSLAGLLSGELFF,TGTGCCAGCAGCTTGGCCGGGCTCCTCTCGGGGGAGCTGTTTTTT
TRBJ2-1,TRBV14,.,.,CASSQGLGSEQFF,TGTGCCAGCAGCCAAGGTCTGGGAAGTGAGCAGTTCTTC
TRBJ2-1,TRBV6-5,TRBD1,.,CASSLIGQGTYNEQFF,TGTGCCAGCAGTTTGATAGGACAGGGGACCTACAATGAGCAGTTCTTC
TRBJ1-1,TRBV23-1,.,.,CASSPSGGGDTEAFF,TGCGCCAGCAGTCCCTCGGGCGGGGGAGACACTGAAGCTTTCTTT
TRBJ2-2,TRBV11-3,.,once,CASSPGPGTGELFF,TGTGCCAGCAGCCCTGGGCCCGGCACCGGGGAGCTGTTTTTT
TRBJ2-2,TRBV19,.,once,CASKQRHNTGELFF,TGTGCCAGTAAACAAAGACACAACACCGGGGAGCTGTTTTTT
TRBJ1-1,TRBV18,.,once,CASSIRGLDTEAFF,TGTGCCAGCTCTATCAGGGGATTGGACACTGAAGCTTTCTTT
TRBJ2-2,TRBV5-1,TRBD1,.,CASSTTGGASDGELFF,TGCGCCAGCAGCACGACAGGGGGCGCCTCAGACGGGGAGCTGTTTTTT
TRBJ1-2,TRBV30,.,once,CAWGTWYGYTF,TGTGCCTGGGGTACGTGGTATGGCTACACCTTC